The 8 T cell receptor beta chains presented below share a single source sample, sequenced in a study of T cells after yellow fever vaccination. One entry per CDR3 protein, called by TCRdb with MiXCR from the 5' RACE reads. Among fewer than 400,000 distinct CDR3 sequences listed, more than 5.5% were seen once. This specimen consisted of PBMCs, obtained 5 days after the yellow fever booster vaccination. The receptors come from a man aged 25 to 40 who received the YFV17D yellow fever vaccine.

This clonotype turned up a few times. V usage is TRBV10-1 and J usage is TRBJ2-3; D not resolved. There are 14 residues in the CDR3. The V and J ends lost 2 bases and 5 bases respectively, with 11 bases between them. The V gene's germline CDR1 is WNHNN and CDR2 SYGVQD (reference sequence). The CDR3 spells CASSENKVVDTQYF. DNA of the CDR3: TGCGCCAGCAGTGAGAATAAAGTAGTAGATACGCAGTATTTT.

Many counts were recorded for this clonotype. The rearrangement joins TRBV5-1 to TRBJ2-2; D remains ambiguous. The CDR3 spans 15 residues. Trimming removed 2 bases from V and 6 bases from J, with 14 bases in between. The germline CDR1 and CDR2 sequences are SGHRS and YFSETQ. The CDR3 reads CASSFGFEASGELFF. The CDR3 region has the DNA TGCGCCAGCAGCTTCGGGTTTGAGGCTTCCGGGGAGCTGTTTTTT.

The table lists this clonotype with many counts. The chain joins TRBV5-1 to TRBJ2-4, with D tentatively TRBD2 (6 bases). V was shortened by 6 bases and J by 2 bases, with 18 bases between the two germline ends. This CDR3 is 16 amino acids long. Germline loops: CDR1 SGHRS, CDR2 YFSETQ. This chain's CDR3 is CASKAEGGGTKNIQYF. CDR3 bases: TGCGCCAGCAAGGCCGAGGGAGGAGGTACCAAAAACATTCAGTACTTC.

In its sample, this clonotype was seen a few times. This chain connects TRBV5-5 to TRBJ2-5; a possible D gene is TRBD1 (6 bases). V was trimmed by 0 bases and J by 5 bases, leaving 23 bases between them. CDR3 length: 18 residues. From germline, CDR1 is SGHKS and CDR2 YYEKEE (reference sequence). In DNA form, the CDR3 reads TGTGCCAGCAGCTTGGGACAGGCCCTGGTGTCGGGATGGGAGACCCAGTACTTC. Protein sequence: CASSLGQALVSGWETQYF.

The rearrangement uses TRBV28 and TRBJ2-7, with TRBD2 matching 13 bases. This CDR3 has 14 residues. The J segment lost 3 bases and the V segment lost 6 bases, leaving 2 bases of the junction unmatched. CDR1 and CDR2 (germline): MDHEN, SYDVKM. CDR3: CASRGLAGDYEQYF. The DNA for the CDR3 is TGTGCCAGCAGAGGACTAGCGGGAGACTACGAGCAGTACTTC.

CDR3 bases: TGTGCCAGCAGCTTAACAATGGCCTACGAGCAGTACTTC. It translates to CASSLTMAYEQYF. The chain links TRBV7-2 to TRBJ2-7; no definite D call. V lost 2 bases and J 2 bases, leaving 7 bases between the germline ends. This CDR3 spans 13 amino acids. CDR1 is SGHTA, CDR2 FQGNSA, per germline.

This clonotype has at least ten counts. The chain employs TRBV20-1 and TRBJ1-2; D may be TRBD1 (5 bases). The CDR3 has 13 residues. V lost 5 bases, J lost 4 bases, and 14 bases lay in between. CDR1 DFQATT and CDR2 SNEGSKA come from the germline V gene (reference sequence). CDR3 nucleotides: TGCAGTGCTTGGGACTCAGGTTCCTATGGCTACACCTTC. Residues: CSAWDSGSYGYTF.

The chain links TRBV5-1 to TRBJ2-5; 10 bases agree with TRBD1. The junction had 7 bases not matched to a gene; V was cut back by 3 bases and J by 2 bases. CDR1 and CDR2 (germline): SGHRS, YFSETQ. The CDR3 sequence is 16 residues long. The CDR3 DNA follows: TGCGCCAGCAGCTCGGTCGGACAGGGGGGACAAGAGACCCAGTACTTC. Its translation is CASSSVGQGGQETQYF. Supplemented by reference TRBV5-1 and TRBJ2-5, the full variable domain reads KAGVTQTPRYLIKTRGQQVTLSCSPISGHRSVSWYQQTPGQGLQFLFEYFSETQRNKGNFPGRFSGRQFSNSRSEMNVSTLELGDSALYLCASSSVGQGGQETQYFGPGTRLLVL.